This TCR beta chain was sequenced in a study of brain T cells in children with intractable seizures. Study findings and constraints: Patients' HCMV serostatus was unknown; virus specificity rests on CDR3 similarity alone.

The repertoire was sequenced with immunoSEQ multiplex PCR; TCRdb's copy has only in-frame clones and lacks some. The table has around 44,000 clones, about nine tenths seen once; the top ten hold roughly 6.3%. Concerning this clone itself: Its antigen is unknown.

The V gene's germline CDR1 is SGHTA and CDR2 FQGTGA. CDR3 size: 15 residues. Trimming pared 2 bases from V and 1 base from J, leaving 10 bases between. Sequencing was limited to surgery cases with top T cell transcript signatures in brain tissue. Patients received at least one anti-epileptic drug before surgery. The V gene is TRBV7-3, the J gene TRBJ2-3; D gene unclear. The sample consisted of peripheral blood, taken at surgery. The receptor was derived from a girl aged 2-15 years with tuberous sclerosis and intractable seizures. CDR3 residues: CASSLVGFGTDTQYF. CDR3 nucleotide sequence: TGTGCCAGCAGCTTAGTGGGTTTCGGCACAGATACGCAGTATTTT.